These T cell receptor beta chains were read from a single sample in a study of shared clonotypes between healthy human individuals. Data came from immunoSEQ multiplex PCR; TCRdb stores just in-frame clones and leaves some out. The top ten hold nearly 25% of the sample, which has under 850,000 clones, 85% to 95% seen once. Material: naive CD8+ T cells sorted from blood. The source is a man aged 25-45 years in good health. Each CDR3 is given with its conserved first and last residue. Fields, in order: V gene, D gene, clone size, J gene, CDR3 protein, CDR3 DNA. D genes are given only for firm matches. Expanded clones are given a class, and other clones once, few, many or no size at all.

TRBV4-1	TRBD2	few	TRBJ2-3	CASSQEWTSGRATDTQYF	TGCGCCAGCAGCCAAGAATGGACTAGCGGGAGGGCCACAGATACGCAGTATTTT
TRBV13	TRBD2	.	TRBJ2-7	CASSLLAGGAYEQYF	TGTGCCAGCAGCTTATTAGCGGGAGGCGCCTACGAGCAGTACTTC
TRBV6-1	.	.	TRBJ1-2	CASSEFGQYYGYTF	TGTGCCAGCAGTGAATTTGGACAGTACTATGGCTACACCTTC
TRBV11-2	.	.	TRBJ2-7	CASSLEVSYEQYF	TGTGCCAGCAGCTTAGAAGTCAGCTACGAGCAGTACTTC
TRBV6-5	.	.	TRBJ2-7	CASSAGLASREQYF	TGTGCCAGCAGTGCAGGGCTAGCGTCTCGCGAGCAGTACTTC
TRBV28	.	.	TRBJ1-2	CASNHGPYTYGYTF	TGTGCCAGCAACCATGGGCCATATACCTATGGCTACACCTTC
TRBV4-1	.	.	TRBJ2-7	CASSQARSYEQYF	TGCGCCAGCAGCCAAGCCCGATCCTACGAGCAGTACTTC
TRBV30	.	.	TRBJ2-2	CAWSVGVLFF	TGTGCCTGGAGTGTAGGTGTGCTGTTTTTT
TRBV27	TRBD2	.	TRBJ2-7	CASSLARPGGSYEQYF	TGTGCCAGCAGTTTAGCCCGACCGGGAGGGAGCTACGAGCAGTACTTC
TRBV6-5	.	.	TRBJ2-2	CASSLTTNTGELFF	TGTGCCAGCAGTTTGACCACCAACACCGGGGAGCTGTTTTTT
TRBV19	.	.	TRBJ1-4	CASSIGYSFNEKLFF	TGTGCCAGTAGTATTGGCTACAGCTTCAATGAAAAACTGTTTTTT
TRBV27	.	.	TRBJ2-7	CASRESYSYEQYF	TGTGCCAGCAGGGAGTCCTACTCCTACGAGCAGTACTTC
TRBV11-2	.	.	TRBJ2-6	CASSFRGSGANVLTF	TGTGCCAGCAGCTTCCGGGGCTCTGGGGCCAACGTCCTGACTTTC
TRBV15	TRBD2	.	TRBJ2-3	CATSSQLRTSGSTDTQYF	TGTGCCACCAGCAGCCAACTCCGGACTAGCGGGAGCACAGATACGCAGTATTTT
TRBV27	.	few	TRBJ2-7	CASSLSVLYEQYF	TGTGCCAGCAGTTTATCTGTTCTCTACGAGCAGTACTTC
TRBV19	TRBD2	.	TRBJ2-7	CASSSAGGYEQYF	TGTGCCAGTAGTTCTGCGGGAGGGTACGAGCAGTACTTC
TRBV4-1	.	.	TRBJ2-7	CASSQDSRVKNEQYF	TGCGCCAGCAGCCAGGACTCTAGGGTAAAAAACGAGCAGTACTTC
TRBV14	.	.	TRBJ1-1	CASSQGVGGWNTEAFF	TGTGCCAGCAGCCAAGGGGTTGGAGGGTGGAACACTGAAGCTTTCTTT